This T cell receptor beta chain was identified during a study of cytomegalovirus exposure and HLA in healthy donors. About the research overall: A later analysis reported the same platform for the 110 or so validation repertoires and the 650 to 750 first-cohort repertoires. Whole-study results and caveats: The study recorded 150 to 200 TCR beta chains that were cytomegalovirus-associated. First-cohort TCR clusters were later found to tend to co-occur in the 120 or so validation repertoires.

Unmatched junction bases numbered 4, after V lost 4 bases and J lost 1 base. Germline loops: CDR1 SGHRS, CDR2 YFSETQ. This CDR3 comprises 14 residues. Concerning this clone: Antigen specificity is unknown.

Libraries were prepared by immunoSEQ multiplex PCR; TCRdb keeps only in-frame clonotypes and omits some of them. The sample consists of roughly 76,000 clones, roughly 94% of them appearing once. The sequenced sample was PBMCs. The chain joins TRBV5-1 to TRBJ2-5; 7 bases are a match to TRBD1. The sequence was collected from a man younger than 35 in good health and CMV-seropositive. The CDR3 region is CASSPGQSQETQYF. The DNA for the CDR3 is TGCGCCAGCAGCCCGGGACAGTCCCAAGAGACCCAGTACTTC.